These T cell receptor beta chains were read from a single sample in a study of shared clonotypes between healthy human individuals. Generated by immunoSEQ multiplex PCR, the TCRdb table keeps only in-frame clones and is missing some. Of 1.4 million or so clones listed, 97% to 99% are singletons. The sequenced sample was naive CD4+ T cells sorted from blood. Every receptor here comes from a man aged 30 to 45 in good health. Each CDR3 is given with its conserved first and last residue. D genes are given only for firm matches. For some rows the clone size is stated as once, few or many, or as a class when expanded; others skip it.

CASSLGPSYGYTF	TGTGCCAGCAGCTTAGGGCCTTCATATGGCTACACCTTC	.	TRBJ1-2	.	TRBV9
CASSRTGDYGYTF	TGTGCCAGCAGCCGGACAGGGGACTATGGCTACACCTTC	TRBD1	TRBJ1-2	.	TRBV7-9
CASSESVTQETQYF	TGCGCCAGCAGTGAGTCGGTAACCCAAGAGACCCAGTACTTC	.	TRBJ2-5	.	TRBV10-1
CASSPGQVTYEQYF	TGTGCCAGCAGCCCGGGACAGGTTACCTACGAGCAGTACTTC	TRBD1	TRBJ2-7	.	TRBV7-8
CASSPRRAEWDGYTF	TGTGCCAGCTCACCACGGCGGGCAGAGTGGGATGGCTACACCTTC	.	TRBJ1-2	.	TRBV18
CASSQDIIGSYEQYF	TGCGCCAGCAGCCAAGATATAATAGGGTCTTACGAGCAGTACTTC	.	TRBJ2-7	.	TRBV4-3
CASSWGTGGGEQFF	TGTGCCAGCAGTTGGGGGACAGGGGGCGGTGAGCAGTTCTTC	TRBD1	TRBJ2-1	.	TRBV27
CASSSATGGIGEQYF	TGTGCCAGCTCATCAGCCACAGGGGGCATCGGCGAGCAGTACTTC	TRBD1	TRBJ2-7	.	TRBV18
CASSLFSTRDLGDNEQFF	TGTGCCAGCAGTTTATTTTCCACACGGGACCTTGGAGACAATGAGCAGTTCTTC	.	TRBJ2-1	.	TRBV27
CASSFEPGLTYNEQFF	TGTGCCAGCAGCTTTGAGCCGGGACTCACTTACAATGAGCAGTTCTTC	.	TRBJ2-1	once	TRBV5-5
CSVDKTGITEAFF	TGCAGCGTCGACAAGACAGGCATCACTGAAGCTTTCTTT	.	TRBJ1-1	.	TRBV29-1
CASSQGTRTYEQYF	TGCGCCAGCAGCCAAGGGACTCGAACCTACGAGCAGTACTTC	.	TRBJ2-7	.	TRBV4-3
CASSATPTGHGYTF	TGTGCCAGCAGCGCCACACCTACAGGGCATGGCTACACCTTC	.	TRBJ1-2	.	TRBV9
CASSQVRFAFGEQFF	TGCGCCAGCAGCCAAGTTCGGTTTGCGTTCGGTGAGCAGTTCTTC	.	TRBJ2-1	.	TRBV4-1
CAFTREGTGELFF	TGTGCCTTCACCAGAGAGGGGACCGGGGAGCTGTTTTTT	.	TRBJ2-2	.	TRBV30
CASSHADTQYF	TGTGCCAGCAGCCATGCAGATACGCAGTATTTT	.	TRBJ2-3	.	TRBV14
CASSEGRGNQPQHF	TGTGCCAGCAGTGAAGGACGAGGCAATCAGCCCCAGCATTTT	.	TRBJ1-5	.	TRBV6-1
CASSYPGGNEKLFF	TGTGCCAGCAGTTACCCTGGTGGAAATGAAAAACTGTTTTTT	.	TRBJ1-4	.	TRBV6-6
CASKVRAGTDTQYF	TGTGCCAGCAAGGTAAGGGCAGGAACAGATACGCAGTATTTT	.	TRBJ2-3	.	TRBV2
CASSSTEGNLSQHF	TGTGCCAGCAGCTCCACGGAGGGGAACCTTTCCCAGCATTTT	.	TRBJ1-5	.	TRBV11-2
CASSQLTGMGSGELFF	TGTGCCAGCAGCCAGCTTACAGGGATGGGGTCCGGGGAGCTGTTTTTT	.	TRBJ2-2	.	TRBV4-2
CASSLTGQNTEAFF	TGTGCCAGCAGCTTGACAGGGCAGAACACTGAAGCTTTCTTT	.	TRBJ1-1	.	TRBV5-6